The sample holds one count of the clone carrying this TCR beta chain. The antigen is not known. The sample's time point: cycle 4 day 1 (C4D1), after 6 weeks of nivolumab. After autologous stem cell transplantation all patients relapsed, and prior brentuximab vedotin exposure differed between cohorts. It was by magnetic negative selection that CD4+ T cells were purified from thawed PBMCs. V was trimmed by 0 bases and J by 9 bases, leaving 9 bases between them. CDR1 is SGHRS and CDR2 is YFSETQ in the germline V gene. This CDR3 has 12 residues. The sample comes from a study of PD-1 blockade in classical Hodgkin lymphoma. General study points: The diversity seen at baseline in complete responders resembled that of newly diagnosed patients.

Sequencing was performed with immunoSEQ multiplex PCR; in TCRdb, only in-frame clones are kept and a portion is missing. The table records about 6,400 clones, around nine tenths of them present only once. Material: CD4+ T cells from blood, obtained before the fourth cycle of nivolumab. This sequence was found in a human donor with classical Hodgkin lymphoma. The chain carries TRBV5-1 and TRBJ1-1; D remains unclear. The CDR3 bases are TGCGCCAGCAGCTTGGGAACCACACAAGCTTTCTTT. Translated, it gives CASSLGTTQAFF. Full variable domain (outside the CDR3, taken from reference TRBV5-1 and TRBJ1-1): KAGVTQTPRYLIKTRGQQVTLSCSPISGHRSVSWYQQTPGQGLQFLFEYFSETQRNKGNFPGRFSGRQFSNSRSEMNVSTLELGDSALYLCASSLGTTQAFFGQGTRLTVV.